One and the same sample provided the 13 T cell receptor beta chains below, sequenced in a study of glioma-infiltrating T cells. Amplification of TCR alpha and beta CDR3 regions from RNA used iRepertoire nested multiplex PCR. TCRdb used MiXCR to reprocess the multiplex PCR reads, holding one entry per CDR3 protein. The sample lists around 190,000 distinct CDR3 sequences, 30% to 40% seen once, with 20% to 25% in the top ten. Source material: glioma tissue, nonneoplastic brain tissue, or PBMCs (not recorded which). The receptors were sampled from a human donor with low-grade glioma or glioblastoma, undergoing nonglioma brain surgery, or in good health (not recorded which).

A remark on this clonotype: A single base separates this from a much larger clone, so it may be a read error. V usage is TRBV18 and J usage is TRBJ2-7, with D perhaps given as TRBD1 or TRBD2 (5 bases each). CDR3 length: 14 amino acids. Per germline, CDR1 KGHSH and CDR2 LQKENI. The CDR3 protein is CATAEEGTTYEHYF. DNA of the CDR3: TGTGCCACCGCCGAGGAAGGGACGACCTACGAGCATTACTTC.

This clonotype was observed at least ten times. The chain joins TRBV28 to TRBJ1-2; a possible D gene is TRBD1 (5 bases). Germline-derived CDR1 and CDR2 are MDHEN and SYDVKM. The CDR3 is 13 amino acids. V was cut by 3 bases and J by 4 bases, with 9 bases left in between. The CDR3 region is CASSLGPGYGYTF. CDR3 sequence (DNA): TGTGCCAGCAGTTTGGGGCCAGGCTATGGCTACACCTTC.

This clonotype was counted between two and nine times. The chain employs TRBV19 and TRBJ2-3, with TRBD2 identical over 10 bases. V lost 5 bases, J lost 1 base, and 6 bases stayed unmatched. The CDR3 consists of 16 residues. CDR1 is LNHDA, CDR2 SQIVND, per germline (reference sequence). The CDR3: CASSERTSGRTDTQYF. The CDR3 bases are TGTGCCAGTAGTGAACGGACTAGCGGACGCACAGATACGCAGTATTTT.

There are many counts of this clonotype. J is TRBJ2-3 and V is TRBV7-2; 15 bases line up with TRBD2. With 5 bases clipped from V and 6 bases from J, the junction kept 12 bases outside the gene matches. The CDR3 loop spans 18 amino acids. Germline CDR1 is SGHTA and CDR2 is FQGNSA. For the CDR3, the DNA is TGTGCCAGCAGCCAACAATCAGGACTAGCGGGAGGGTTCGATACGCAGTATTTT. Translated: CASSQQSGLAGGFDTQYF.

There are a few counts of this clonotype. The chain is built from TRBV13 and TRBJ2-7, with 10 bases fitting TRBD2. Germline values: CDR1 PRHDT, CDR2 FYEKMQ (reference sequence). The CDR3 is 15 amino acids. Germline trimming cut 5 bases from V and 2 bases from J; bases unmatched to any gene: 6. This CDR3 is CASSPPTSGTYEQYF. CDR3 DNA sequence: TGTGCCAGCAGCCCCCCCACTAGCGGGACCTACGAGCAGTACTTC. Variable domain in full (rest from reference TRBV13 and TRBJ2-7): AAGVIQSPRHLIKEKRETATLKCYPIPRHDTVYWYQQGPGQDPQFLISFYEKMQSDKGSIPDRFSAQQFSDYHSELNMSSLELGDSALYFCASSPPTSGTYEQYFGPGTRLTVT.

This clonotype has just a few counts. The gene calls are TRBV10-2 and TRBJ2-2, with TRBD2 matching 10 bases. Germline CDR1 WSHSY, CDR2 SAAADI. The CDR3 has 16 amino acids. J lost 2 bases, V lost 4 bases, and 4 bases had no gene match. The CDR3 here is CASSGLAGANTGELFF. The DNA for the CDR3 is TGCGCCAGCAGTGGACTAGCGGGCGCAAACACCGGGGAGCTGTTTTTT.

This clonotype was recorded many times. The V gene is TRBV20-1, the J gene TRBJ1-1; 9 nucleotides align to TRBD1. The germline CDR1 and CDR2 sequences are DFQATT and SNEGSKA (reference sequence). V trimming: 3 bases; J trimming: 4 bases; junction bases outside the gene matches: 6. The CDR3 runs 14 residues. The CDR3 DNA sequence: TGCAGTGCTAGTCAAACAGGGGGCGGCACTGAAGCTTTCTTT. Translating it yields CSASQTGGGTEAFF.

Regarding this clonotype: A clone one base away is much larger, so this may be a read error. This rearrangement joins TRBV7-9 to TRBJ2-7, with TRBD1 as a possible D gene (5 bases). The CDR3 has 13 residues. Trimming stripped 2 bases from V and 13 bases from J, with 18 bases between. The V gene's germline CDR1 is SEHNR and CDR2 FQNEAQ (reference sequence). CDR3 residues: CASSLPPVQGIYF. The CDR3 DNA is TGTGCCAGCAGCTTACCCCCAGTCCAGGGTATCTACTTC.

As regards this clonotype: A much larger clone sits a single nucleotide away, making a read error possible. The V call is TRBV6-6, the J call TRBJ2-3; D ambiguous. Germline lookup yields CDR1 MNHNY and CDR2 SVGAGI (reference sequence). The CDR3 sequence is 15 residues long. Trimming took 0 bases from V and 2 from J, leaving 9 bases between them. The CDR3: CASSYSHRYTDTQYF. The CDR3 bases are TGTGCCAGCAGTTACTCTCACCGATACACAGATACGCAGTATTTT.

As concerns this clonotype: One end of the junction varies from germline; a read error may be responsible. The chain links TRBV3-1 to TRBJ2-5; D might be TRBD1 or TRBD2, each matching 5 bases. The germline gives CDR1 LGHDT, CDR2 YNNKEL (reference sequence). The CDR3 covers 13 residues. The chain's CDR3 is CASRRQGEETQYF. The CDR3 DNA reads as TGTGCCAGCAGACGTCAGGGAGAAGAGACACAGTACTTC.

This clonotype has a count of ten or more. The chain has TRBV5-1 and TRBJ1-1; no reliable D call. The CDR3 runs to 14 residues. Between the trimmed V and J ends, which lost 3 bases and 1 base, there was a span of 10 bases. Germline CDR1 reads SGHRS; CDR2 reads YFSETQ. Here the CDR3 reads CASSYGPSNTEAFF. The CDR3 bases are TGCGCCAGCAGCTACGGACCGTCGAACACTGAAGCTTTCTTT.

This clonotype was recorded at least ten times. The chain combines TRBV7-2 with TRBJ2-7; D gene uncertain. Trimming removed 1 base at V and 0 bases at J, with 7 bases between. The germline gives CDR1 SGHTA, CDR2 FQGNSA. This CDR3 comprises 14 residues. CDR3 bases: TGTGCCAGCAGCTTAGAGGCAGGCTCCTACGAGCAGTACTTC. This codes for CASSLEAGSYEQYF. Full variable domain (remainder filled in from reference TRBV7-2 and TRBJ2-7): GAGVSQSPSNKVTEKGKDVELRCDPISGHTALYWYRQSLGQGLEFLIYFQGNSAPDKSGLPSDRFSAERTGGSVSTLTIQRTQQEDSAVYLCASSLEAGSYEQYFGPGTRLTVT.

The chain recombines TRBV6-6 with TRBJ2-3; 9 nucleotides line up with TRBD1. This CDR3 spans 16 amino acids. Trimming removed 6 bases from V and 2 bases from J; junction bases left unmatched: 9. CDR1 is MNHNY, CDR2 SVGAGI, per germline (reference sequence). The CDR3 loop is CASSKRGTGITDTQYF. The CDR3 DNA reads as TGTGCCAGCAGCAAAAGGGGGACAGGGATCACAGATACGCAGTATTTT.